Presented here are 6 T cell receptor beta chains from one specimen sequenced in a study of T cells in Graves' hyperthyroidism and ophthalmopathy. Amplification of TCR beta CDR3 regions used RNA as the template. An initial round of RT-PCR targeting the TCR CDR3 relied on the HTBI primer set. TCRdb processed the multiplex PCR reads anew with MiXCR; each CDR3 protein has one entry. The repertoire has over 300,000 distinct CDR3 sequences, approximately 15% of them found once; the top ten carry approximately 11%. What was sequenced was blood. The receptor set was obtained from a woman between 55 and 75 years old with Graves' hyperthyroidism.

The table lists this clonotype with many counts. The chain joins TRBV20-1 to TRBJ2-7, with 11 bases fitting TRBD2. There are 16 residues in the CDR3. The germline CDR1 and CDR2 sequences are DFQATT and SNEGSKA (reference sequence). V lost 1 base and J lost 5; bases outside the gene matches: 10. The CDR3 region is CSARVPLAGGPDEQYF. CDR3 in DNA: TGCAGTGCTAGAGTCCCGTTAGCGGGAGGGCCGGACGAGCAGTACTTC.

V gene TRBV4-1 combines with J gene TRBJ1-1; maybe TRBD1 (5 bases). V was trimmed by 1 base and J by 3 bases, leaving 12 bases between them. Germline CDR1 MGHRA, CDR2 YSYEKL. This CDR3 region has 15 residues. CDR3 DNA: TGCGCCAGCAGCCAAGCAGGGCTGAGGGACACTGAAGCTTTCTTT. Its translation: CASSQAGLRDTEAFF.

Points on this clonotype: At one end the junction does not follow the germline gene, possibly because of a read error. V gene TRBV27 combines with J gene TRBJ2-7; D gene unclear. In germline, CDR1 is MNHEY, CDR2 SMNVEV (reference sequence). CDR3 size: 13 residues. The CDR3 loop is CASRPLGTYGQYF. For the CDR3, the DNA is TGTGCCAGCAGGCCGCTAGGTACCTACGGGCAGTACTTC.

This clonotype was recorded at least ten times. The rearrangement links TRBV28 to TRBJ2-1; TRBD2 agrees at 8 bases. Per the germline V gene, CDR1 is MDHEN and CDR2 is SYDVKM. There are 14 residues in the CDR3. J lost 6 bases, V lost 10 bases, and 11 bases had no gene match. CDR3 bases: TGTGCCACCTTCACCGGGAGGGGGTCCAATGAGCAGTTCTTC. Encoded protein: CATFTGRGSNEQFF.

This clonotype was seen many times. The V gene is TRBV7-8, the J gene TRBJ2-1; 8 bases match TRBD2. V shed 1 base, J shed 6 bases, and the junction held 5 bases outside the gene matches. Germline values: CDR1 SGHVS, CDR2 FQNEAQ. This CDR3 has 15 amino acids. CDR3 DNA: TGTGCCAGCAGCTTAGTCGGGGGGGCCAGCAATGAGCAGTTCTTC. It yields the protein CASSLVGGASNEQFF.

At least ten counts were recorded for this clonotype. The V call is TRBV6-6, the J call TRBJ2-7, with 10 bases that match TRBD2. The CDR3 is made up of 17 amino acids. Unmatched junction bases numbered 8, after V lost 2 bases and J lost 1 base. Germline V gene lookup returns CDR1 MNHNY and CDR2 SVGAGI (reference sequence). The CDR3 region is CASSYSPGLADSYEQYF. In DNA form, the CDR3 reads TGTGCCAGCAGTTACAGTCCCGGACTAGCGGATTCCTACGAGCAGTACTTC.